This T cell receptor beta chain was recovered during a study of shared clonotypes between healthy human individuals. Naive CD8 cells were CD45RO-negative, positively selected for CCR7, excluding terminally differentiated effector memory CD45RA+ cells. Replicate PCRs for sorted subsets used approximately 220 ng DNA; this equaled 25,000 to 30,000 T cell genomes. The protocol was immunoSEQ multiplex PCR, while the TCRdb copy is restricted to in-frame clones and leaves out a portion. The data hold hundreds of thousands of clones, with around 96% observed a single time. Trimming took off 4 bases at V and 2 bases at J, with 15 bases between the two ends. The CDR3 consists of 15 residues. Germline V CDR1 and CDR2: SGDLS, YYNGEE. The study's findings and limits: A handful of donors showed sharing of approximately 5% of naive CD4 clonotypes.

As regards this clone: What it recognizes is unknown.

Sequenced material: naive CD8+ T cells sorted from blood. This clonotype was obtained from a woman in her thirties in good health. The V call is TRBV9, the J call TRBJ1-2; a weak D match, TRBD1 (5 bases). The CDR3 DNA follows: TGTGCCAGCAGCCTAACCGGGACGGGAAACTATGGCTACACCTTC. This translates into CASSLTGTGNYGYTF.